This is a list of T cell receptor beta chains from one sample in a study of blood T cell repertoires in COVID-19. Some clones are missing from TCRdb's copy, which holds only in-frame ones; the method was immunoSEQ multiplex PCR. The sample holds approximately 170,000 clones, around 82% seen once. The specimen was PBMCs or T cells enriched from blood (not recorded which). The receptor source for this set is a woman aged 45-59 years in a cohort exposed to, infected with or recovered from COVID-19 (not recorded which). The CDR3 runs from the conserved cysteine through the conserved F or W. D genes are given only for firm matches. Where a row states a size, it is once, few, many or the class of an expanded clone; other rows omit it.

D: -
size: -
V: TRBV19
J: TRBJ1-3
CDR3: CASSVSMSPGLGNTIYF
DNA: TGTGCCAGTAGTGTTTCAATGTCGCCGGGACTTGGAAACACCATATATTTT

D: -
size: once
V: TRBV2
J: TRBJ1-5
CDR3: CAIVLQGRRLSNQPQHF
DNA: TGTGCCATCGTATTACAGGGAAGACGGCTAAGCAATCAGCCCCAGCATTTT

D: -
size: -
V: TRBV5-8
J: TRBJ2-5
CDR3: CASSLNPGQHGETQYF
DNA: TGTGCCAGCAGCTTGAATCCGGGACAACATGGGGAGACCCAGTACTTC

D: TRBD1
size: -
V: TRBV14
J: TRBJ1-4
CDR3: CASSLSGTGGEKLFF
DNA: TGTGCCAGCAGCCTGTCCGGGACAGGGGGTGAAAAACTGTTTTTT

D: -
size: -
V: TRBV24-1
J: TRBJ2-3
CDR3: CATSEADTRRDTQYF
DNA: TGTGCCACCAGTGAGGCGGATACCCGAAGAGATACGCAGTATTTT

D: -
size: -
V: TRBV19
J: TRBJ1-5
CDR3: CASTQGIGDQPQHF
DNA: TGTGCCAGTACCCAGGGGATCGGGGATCAGCCCCAGCATTTT

D: TRBD1
size: -
V: TRBV9
J: TRBJ2-2
CDR3: CASSVGGQGGTGELFF
DNA: TGTGCCAGCAGCGTAGGAGGACAGGGAGGCACCGGGGAGCTGTTTTTT

D: TRBD2
size: -
V: TRBV25-1
J: TRBJ2-1
CDR3: CASKLAGVRQFF
DNA: TGTGCCAGCAAACTAGCGGGAGTACGGCAGTTCTTC

D: TRBD2
size: -
V: TRBV28
J: TRBJ2-1
CDR3: CASSLSRRGGRNEQFF
DNA: TGTGCCAGCAGTTTATCGAGGCGGGGGGGCAGGAATGAGCAGTTCTTC

D: -
size: -
V: TRBV20-1
J: TRBJ2-5
CDR3: CSASGPETNQETQYF
DNA: TGCAGTGCTAGTGGGCCCGAGACAAATCAAGAGACCCAGTACTTC